The rows below give T cell receptor beta chains drawn from one sample of a study of blood T cells in healthy people across ages. TCRdb re-called the 5' RACE reads with MiXCR, one entry per CDR3 protein. The sample has hundreds of thousands of distinct CDR3 sequences; around 32% are singletons. Sequenced input: blood. The receptors were gathered from a woman older than 75 in good health. CDR3s include the opening cysteine and the closing phenylalanine or tryptophan. The order of the fields is J gene, V gene, clone size, D gene, CDR3 DNA, CDR3 protein. The D gene is left open where the match is weak. Size is omitted from some rows. Given values are once, few, many or a class for expanded clones.

J: TRBJ2-5
V: TRBV20-1
size: many
D: -
DNA: TGCAGTGCTAGAGAAGTAACAACGACTCAAGAGACCCAGTACTTC
CDR3: CSAREVTTTQETQYF

J: TRBJ1-1
V: TRBV30
size: -
D: -
DNA: TGTGCCTGGAGATCACAGGTCGGGGGTGAAGCTTTCTTT
CDR3: CAWRSQVGGEAFF

J: TRBJ2-2
V: TRBV5-1
size: -
D: -
DNA: TGCGCCAGCAGCTTGGAAGGTATTAACACCGGGGAGCTGTTTTTT
CDR3: CASSLEGINTGELFF

J: TRBJ2-5
V: TRBV7-2
size: many
D: TRBD1
DNA: TGTGCCAGCAGCTTAATTTGGCAGGGGGACCAAGAGACCCAGTACTTC
CDR3: CASSLIWQGDQETQYF

J: TRBJ1-1
V: TRBV7-2
size: many
D: -
DNA: TGTGCCAGCAGTACGATCATTGGGGTTGTCGCTGAAGCTTTCTTT
CDR3: CASSTIIGVVAEAFF

J: TRBJ2-5
V: TRBV6-1
size: many
D: TRBD2
DNA: TGTGCCAGCAGTCCTCTAGCGGGGGGGCCCAGGGAGACCCAGTACTTC
CDR3: CASSPLAGGPRETQYF

J: TRBJ1-4
V: TRBV20-1
size: -
D: TRBD1
DNA: TGCAGTGCTAGAGGAAACAGGGGGACTAATGAAGAACTGTTTTTT
CDR3: CSARGNRGTNEELFF

J: TRBJ2-7
V: TRBV6-1
size: many
D: TRBD2
DNA: TGTGCCAGCAATTCGGGCGGGGGAGCGGGCGAGCAGTACTTC
CDR3: CASNSGGGAGEQYF

J: TRBJ2-7
V: TRBV6-6
size: many
D: TRBD2
DNA: TGTGCCAGCAGTTACTCCCTAGCGGGGGGGGACGGGCAGTACTTC
CDR3: CASSYSLAGGDGQYF

J: TRBJ2-7
V: TRBV5-4
size: few
D: TRBD1
DNA: TGTGCCAGCAGCCCGGGGACAGCCCTCAACTACGAGCAGTACTTC
CDR3: CASSPGTALNYEQYF

J: TRBJ2-5
V: TRBV7-2
size: many
D: -
DNA: TGTGCCAGCAGCCCCCCCGCGGAGACCCAGTACTTC
CDR3: CASSPPAETQYF

J: TRBJ2-3
V: TRBV20-1
size: -
D: -
DNA: TGCAGTGCTAGAGATGGGAGAGGGAAGGCAGATACGCAGTATTTT
CDR3: CSARDGRGKADTQYF

J: TRBJ1-1
V: TRBV6-2/TRBV6-3
size: -
D: -
DNA: TGTGCCAGCAGGTACTCGAGACACTCCACTGAAGCTTTCTTT
CDR3: CASRYSRHSTEAFF

J: TRBJ1-4
V: TRBV7-9
size: many
D: -
DNA: TGTGCCAGCAGCGCAAACGGACAGAGTAATGAAAAACTGTTTTTT
CDR3: CASSANGQSNEKLFF

J: TRBJ1-4
V: TRBV6-6
size: many
D: TRBD1
DNA: TGTGCCAGCAGTTACTCGTCGGGACAGGGAATCGTAAAACTGTTTTTT
CDR3: CASSYSSGQGIVKLFF

J: TRBJ2-5
V: TRBV20-1
size: many
D: TRBD2
DNA: TGCAGTGCTAGATCTGGGACTAGCGGAAACTTC
CDR3: CSARSGTSGNF

J: TRBJ2-2
V: TRBV6-5
size: few
D: -
DNA: TGTGCCAGCAGGGTAGGGAGCCCGAACGGGGAGCTGTTTTTT
CDR3: CASRVGSPNGELFF

J: TRBJ1-1
V: TRBV20-1
size: many
D: -
DNA: TGCAGTGCTAGAGAGGGGCAGAGGAACACTGAAGCTTTCTTT
CDR3: CSAREGQRNTEAFF

J: TRBJ1-2
V: TRBV20-1
size: many
D: TRBD1
DNA: TGCAGTGCCACACTACAGGGGGAAGATGGCTACACCTTC
CDR3: CSATLQGEDGYTF

J: TRBJ1-5
V: TRBV20-1
size: few
D: TRBD1
DNA: TGCAGTGCTTCTACAGGGGACAGTCAGCCCCAGCATTTT
CDR3: CSASTGDSQPQHF

J: TRBJ1-2
V: TRBV28
size: many
D: TRBD1
DNA: TGTGCCAGCAGTACAGGGGGCGACTATGGCTACACCTTC
CDR3: CASSTGGDYGYTF

J: TRBJ1-2
V: TRBV4-1
size: many
D: -
DNA: TGCGCCAGCAGCCAAGAAACAGGAAAGTACTATGGCTACACCTTC
CDR3: CASSQETGKYYGYTF

J: TRBJ2-1
V: TRBV5-6
size: many
D: -
DNA: TGTGCCAGCAGCTTAGGACTTTACACCTACAATGAGCAGTTCTTC
CDR3: CASSLGLYTYNEQFF

J: TRBJ2-5
V: TRBV11-1
size: many
D: -
DNA: TGTGCCAGCAGCACAGGGTACCAAGAGACCCAGTACTTC
CDR3: CASSTGYQETQYF

J: TRBJ1-2
V: TRBV7-9
size: many
D: -
DNA: TGTGCCAGCAGCCCCGACAGGAAGCCAGGCGGCTACACCTTC
CDR3: CASSPDRKPGGYTF

J: TRBJ1-1
V: TRBV15
size: many
D: -
DNA: TGTGCCACCAGCAGGACTGGGGAAGGGTACACTGAAGCTTTCTTT
CDR3: CATSRTGEGYTEAFF

J: TRBJ2-1
V: TRBV5-1
size: -
D: TRBD1
DNA: TGCGCCAGCAAATGGGACAGGGGAAGCTCCTACAATGAGCAGTTCTTC
CDR3: CASKWDRGSSYNEQFF

J: TRBJ1-4
V: TRBV5-1
size: -
D: TRBD1
DNA: TGCGCCAGCAACTCCGGGACAGCTAATGAAAAACTGTTTTTT
CDR3: CASNSGTANEKLFF

J: TRBJ1-1
V: TRBV9
size: -
D: -
DNA: TGTGCCAGCAACATTGCGGGGAACACTGAAGCTTTCTTT
CDR3: CASNIAGNTEAFF

J: TRBJ2-5
V: TRBV24-1
size: many
D: TRBD1
DNA: TGTGCCACCAGTGAAGGGACAGGGCATCAAGAGACCCAGTACTTC
CDR3: CATSEGTGHQETQYF

J: TRBJ2-7
V: TRBV4-2
size: -
D: TRBD2
DNA: TGTGCCAGCAGCCAACCCTCATCGGGAGGGCCGTCCTACAATGAACAGTACTTC
CDR3: CASSQPSSGGPSYNEQYF

J: TRBJ2-3
V: TRBV28
size: few
D: TRBD2
DNA: TGTGCCTGTAAAACGGGGGGGCGCACAGATACGCAGTATTTT
CDR3: CACKTGGRTDTQYF

J: TRBJ1-1
V: TRBV20-1
size: -
D: TRBD1
DNA: TGCAGTGCTACGGACAGGGGGTTCAACACTGAAGCTTTCTTT
CDR3: CSATDRGFNTEAFF

J: TRBJ1-1
V: TRBV28
size: -
D: -
DNA: TGTGCCAGCAGTTTATCCCAAGGAGGGATCAGTGAAGCTTTCTTT
CDR3: CASSLSQGGISEAFF

J: TRBJ1-2
V: TRBV30
size: few
D: TRBD1
DNA: TGTGCCTGGACCCGGGACAGGCTGAACTATGGCTACACCTTC
CDR3: CAWTRDRLNYGYTF